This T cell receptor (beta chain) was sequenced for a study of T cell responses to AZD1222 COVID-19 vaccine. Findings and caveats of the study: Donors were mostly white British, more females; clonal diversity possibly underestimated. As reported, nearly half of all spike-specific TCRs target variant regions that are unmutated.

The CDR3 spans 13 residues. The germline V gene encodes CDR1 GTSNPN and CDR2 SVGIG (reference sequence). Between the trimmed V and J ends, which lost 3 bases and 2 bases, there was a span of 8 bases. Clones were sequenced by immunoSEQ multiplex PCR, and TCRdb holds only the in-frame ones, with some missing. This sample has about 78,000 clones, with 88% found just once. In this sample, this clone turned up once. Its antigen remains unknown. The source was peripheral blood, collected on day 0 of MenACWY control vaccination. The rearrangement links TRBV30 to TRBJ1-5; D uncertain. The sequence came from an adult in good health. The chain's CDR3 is CAWRGDGNQPQHF. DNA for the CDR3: TGTGCCTGGAGGGGCGACGGCAATCAGCCCCAGCATTTT.